Below, 26 T cell receptor beta chains from the same sample are listed, as sequenced in a study of cytomegalovirus exposure and HLA in healthy donors. 13 Jbeta primers and 60 Vbeta primers were used for the PCR. The protocol was immunoSEQ multiplex PCR, while the TCRdb copy is restricted to in-frame clones and leaves out a portion. The table has 150,000 to 200,000 clones, around 80% seen once. The sequenced sample was PBMCs. Source of these receptors: a woman aged 40 to 49 in good health and CMV-seronegative.

This chain connects TRBV27 to TRBJ2-1; tentatively, D is TRBD2 (7 bases). CDR1 is MNHEY, CDR2 SMNVEV, per germline (reference sequence). This CDR3 contains 15 residues. Trimming stripped 6 bases from V and 6 bases from J, with 18 bases between. The DNA of the CDR3 is TGTGCCAGCAGGGTCAGGAGCGGGACACGCAATGAGCAGTTCTTC. It encodes CASRVRSGTRNEQFF.

This chain links TRBV7-8 with TRBJ2-3; possibly TRBD1 for D (5 bases). The CDR3 runs 13 residues. CDR1 SGHVS and CDR2 FQNEAQ come from the germline V gene. V was cut by 5 bases and J by 4 bases, with 10 bases left in between. The CDR3 spells CASSPDTSDTQYF. CDR3 DNA: TGTGCCAGCAGCCCGGACACTTCAGATACGCAGTATTTT.

This sequence joins TRBV13 and TRBJ2-7; 9 bases agree with TRBD2. The CDR3 length is 16 residues. J lost 0 bases, V lost 7 bases, and 10 bases had no gene match. Germline loops: CDR1 PRHDT, CDR2 FYEKMQ (reference sequence). CDR3 nucleotides: TGTGCCAGCAAACCCCAGACGGGACTAGCCTCCTACGAGCAGTACTTC. It encodes CASKPQTGLASYEQYF. Filled out from reference TRBV13 and TRBJ2-7, the complete variable domain reads AAGVIQSPRHLIKEKRETATLKCYPIPRHDTVYWYQQGPGQDPQFLISFYEKMQSDKGSIPDRFSAQQFSDYHSELNMSSLELGDSALYFCASKPQTGLASYEQYFGPGTRLTVT.

The V call is TRBV7-9, the J call TRBJ1-1, with 7 bases matching TRBD1. V shed 5 bases, J shed 11 bases, and the junction held 11 bases outside the gene matches. CDR1 is SEHNR, CDR2 FQNEAQ, per germline (reference sequence). The CDR3 extends over 13 amino acids. This chain's CDR3 is CASSVLDRAGAFF. CDR3 sequence (DNA): TGTGCCAGCAGCGTCTTAGACAGGGCTGGGGCTTTCTTT.

This clone was seen a few times. This sequence joins TRBV5-6 and TRBJ1-2; TRBD1 agrees at 7 bases. The CDR3 contains 13 residues. Unmatched junction bases numbered 9, after V lost 5 bases and J lost 8 bases. Germline assignment: CDR1 SGHDT and CDR2 YYEEEE. CDR3 loop: CASRTDRAGGYTF. DNA of the CDR3: TGTGCCAGCAGAACTGACAGGGCTGGCGGCTACACCTTC.

The CDR3 nucleotides are TGTGCCAGCACCGGTCAGGGGATTCCCTCTGGAAACACCATATATTTT. Its translation is CASTGQGIPSGNTIYF. The genes are TRBV11-3 and TRBJ1-3, with a tentative D call TRBD1 (6 bases). V lost 7 bases, J lost 0 bases, and 16 bases lay in between. CDR1 SGHNT and CDR2 YENEEA come from the germline V gene. The CDR3 has 16 amino acids.

The V call is TRBV5-4, the J call TRBJ2-2; 10 positions agree with TRBD2. Germline-derived CDR1 and CDR2 are SGHNT and YYREEE (reference sequence). Trimming took 0 bases from V and 4 from J; bases not matched to a gene: 3. The CDR3 is 16 amino acids. In DNA form, the CDR3 reads TGTGCCAGCAGCTTGGGGGGACTAGCGTCCACCGGGGAGCTGTTTTTT. Translated: CASSLGGLASTGELFF.

The J gene is TRBJ1-3, the V gene TRBV9; D gene uncertain. Trimming removed 2 bases from V and 4 bases from J, with 13 bases in between. There are 15 residues in the CDR3. CDR1 and CDR2 (germline): SGDLS, YYNGEE. The CDR3 coding sequence is TGTGCCAGCAGCGTGGAGCTTAGTCTAGGAAACACCATATATTTT. The encoded protein is CASSVELSLGNTIYF.

The rearrangement joins TRBV4-1 to TRBJ2-3; no clear D. V was shortened by 1 base and J by 0 bases, with 8 bases between the two germline ends. CDR3 length equals 15 residues. From germline, CDR1 is MGHRA and CDR2 YSYEKL. The CDR3 coding sequence is TGCGCCAGCAGCCAAGCTACCGTTAGCACAGATACGCAGTATTTT. This encodes CASSQATVSTDTQYF.

The rearrangement links TRBV30 to TRBJ2-1, with a tentative D call TRBD1 (6 bases). Germline lookup yields CDR1 GTSNPN and CDR2 SVGIG (reference sequence). Trimming removed 7 bases from V and 6 bases from J, with 10 bases in between. This CDR3 has 11 residues. CDR3 in DNA: TGTGCCTTGGACAGAGGCAATGAGCAGTTCTTC. Protein sequence: CALDRGNEQFF.

This rearrangement joins TRBV7-2 to TRBJ2-3, with 7 bases lining up with TRBD2. Germline loops: CDR1 SGHTA, CDR2 FQGNSA. Trimming at V came to 5 bases and at J to 6 bases, leaving 8 bases not matched to a gene. This CDR3 contains 14 residues. The CDR3, as DNA: TGTGCCAGCAGCCAGCAGCGGGAATGGGATACGCAGTATTTT. Translation: CASSQQREWDTQYF.

This rearrangement joins TRBV5-4 to TRBJ1-2; a possible D gene is TRBD1 (6 bases). Trimming took off 1 base at V and 5 bases at J, with 15 bases between the two ends. This CDR3 contains 15 residues. Germline CDR1 reads SGHNT; CDR2 reads YYREEE (reference sequence). The CDR3 DNA follows: TGTGCCAGCAGCTTGAAGGGGACAACCCCTTATGGCTACACCTTC. Encoded protein: CASSLKGTTPYGYTF.

The DNA for the CDR3 is TGCGCCAGCAGCGTAGGGGAGAACACTGAAGCTTTCTTT. Translated, it gives CASSVGENTEAFF. The chain employs TRBV4-3 and TRBJ1-1, with D perhaps TRBD1 (5 bases). The germline V gene has CDR1 LGHNA and CDR2 YSLEER. The CDR3 is 13 amino acids. Trimming stripped 5 bases from V and 1 base from J, with 8 bases between.

The V and J genes are TRBV28 and TRBJ2-7, with D possibly TRBD1 on 7 matching bases. CDR1 and CDR2 (germline): MDHEN, SYDVKM. V was shortened by 6 bases and J by 12 bases, with 27 bases between the two germline ends. The CDR3 runs to 15 residues. CDR3 in DNA: TGTGCCAGCAGCTCCGCCGCTGGAGGGGGCTCCCTAGGGTACGTC. Its protein is CASSSAAGGGSLGYV.

A single count supports this clone. The gene calls are TRBV5-6 and TRBJ1-2; possible D gene TRBD1, 5 bases. There are 15 residues in the CDR3. The germline V gene encodes CDR1 SGHDT and CDR2 YYEEEE. V dropped 6 bases and J dropped 1 base, with 16 bases sitting between them. In nucleotides, the CDR3 is TGTGCCAGCAACCTTCCCAGGGAGGTTAACTATGGCTACACCTTC. This translates into CASNLPREVNYGYTF. Full variable domain (outside the CDR3, taken from reference TRBV5-6 and TRBJ1-2): DAGVTQSPTHLIKTRGQQVTLRCSPKSGHDTVSWYQQALGQGPQFIFQYYEEEERQRGNFPDRFSGHQFPNYSSELNVNALLLGDSALYLCASNLPREVNYGYTFGSGTRLTVV.

The genes are TRBV5-1 and TRBJ1-1; D gene uncertain. The CDR3 runs 14 residues. Germline CDR1 and CDR2: SGHRS and YFSETQ. V lost 4 bases and J 3 bases, leaving 13 bases between the germline ends. CDR3 in DNA: TGCGCCAGCAGCCTGCGGTCAGCGGACACTGAAGCTTTCTTT. As protein: CASSLRSADTEAFF.

The chain recombines TRBV19 with TRBJ1-1; D gene unclear. Germline V gene lookup returns CDR1 LNHDA and CDR2 SQIVND (reference sequence). CDR3 length: 12 residues. The V end lost 3 bases, the J end lost 6 bases, and 8 bases lay between the germline ends. The CDR3 bases are TGTGCCAGTAGTATTGGAGGGTCTGAAGCTTTCTTT. It is translated as CASSIGGSEAFF.

CDR3 sequence reads: CASIPTGPYYGYTF. Written as DNA, the CDR3 is TGTGCCAGCATTCCGACAGGCCCTTACTATGGCTACACCTTC. The rearrangement joins TRBV28 to TRBJ1-2, with D perhaps TRBD1 (6 bases). V was clipped by 7 bases and J by 3 bases, with 15 bases between them. The germline CDR1 and CDR2 sequences are MDHEN and SYDVKM. The CDR3 contains 14 residues.

This clone was picked up one time. The J gene is TRBJ1-3, the V gene TRBV6-5; perhaps TRBD1 as D (5 bases). The CDR3 sequence is 15 residues long. V lost 0 bases to trimming and J lost 7 bases, with 13 bases between them. The germline gives CDR1 MNHEY, CDR2 SVGAGI. The DNA of the CDR3 is TGTGCCAGCAGTTACTCTTCCGGGGCGGGGAACACCATATATTTT. Encoded protein: CASSYSSGAGNTIYF.

The rearrangement joins TRBV23-1 to TRBJ1-4; 11 bases are shared with TRBD1. TRBV23-1 is annotated as an ORF whose role is uncertain. Trimming removed 2 bases from V and 7 bases from J; junction bases left unmatched: 6. CDR3 length: 16 amino acids. This CDR3 reads CASSQRDRGMCEKLFF. As DNA, the CDR3 is TGCGCCAGCAGTCAAAGGGACAGGGGGATGTGTGAAAAACTGTTTTTT.

The rearrangement joins TRBV7-2 to TRBJ1-2; D ambiguous. Trimming cost V 5 bases and J 3 bases, with 10 bases left between them. There are 13 residues in the CDR3. Per germline, CDR1 SGHTA and CDR2 FQGNSA. The DNA for the CDR3 is TGTGCCAGCAGCCAAGAGGGAGACTATGGCTACACCTTC. Its translation is CASSQEGDYGYTF.

This clone was seen a few times. V and J are TRBV5-6 and TRBJ1-5, with D perhaps matching TRBD1 (5 bases). CDR3 length: 14 amino acids. The V and J ends lost 2 bases and 1 base respectively, with 7 bases between them. Germline assignment: CDR1 SGHDT and CDR2 YYEEEE. This CDR3 is CASSLDSSNQPQHF. The DNA of the CDR3 is TGTGCCAGCAGCTTAGACAGCAGCAATCAGCCCCAGCATTTT.

This rearrangement joins TRBV2 to TRBJ2-1; 10 bases fit TRBD2. CDR1 is SNHLY and CDR2 is FYNNEI in the germline V gene. The CDR3 has 16 amino acids. Trimming at V came to 6 bases and at J to 7 bases, leaving 12 bases not matched to a gene. The CDR3 DNA follows: TGTGCCAGCAGACCCACAGCGGGAGGGGGTCTTAATGAGCAGTTCTTC. Translated: CASRPTAGGGLNEQFF. Combining the CDR3 with reference TRBV2 and TRBJ2-1 gives the whole variable domain EPEVTQTPSHQVTQMGQEVILRCVPISNHLYFYWYRQILGQKVEFLVSFYNNEISEKSEIFDDQFSVERPDGSNFTLKIRSTKLEDSAMYFCASRPTAGGGLNEQFFGPGTRLTVL.

This chain's CDR3 is CSVEVGRYAFPSYNEQFF. The CDR3 region has the DNA TGCAGCGTTGAGGTAGGCAGGTATGCGTTCCCCTCCTACAATGAGCAGTTCTTC. V gene TRBV29-1 combines with J gene TRBJ2-1; D call uncertain. V was trimmed by 3 bases and J by 0 bases, leaving 21 bases between them. The CDR3 is 18 residues long. CDR1 and CDR2 (germline): SQVTM, ANQGSEA.

This clone appeared a single time. The chain couples TRBV15 to TRBJ1-1, with D uncertain. The CDR3 is 17 amino acids. Germline CDR1 and CDR2: LNHNV and YYDKDF (reference sequence). With 0 bases removed from V and 2 bases from J, the gap between germline ends came to 16 bases. CDR3 sequence: CATSRDPANLRNTEAFF. CDR3 bases: TGTGCCACCAGCAGAGATCCTGCGAACCTGAGAAACACTGAAGCTTTCTTT.

The rearrangement joins TRBV10-3 to TRBJ2-3; 8 bases line up with TRBD2. This CDR3 contains 15 residues. The germline V gene has CDR1 ENHRY and CDR2 SYGVKD. The J segment lost 1 base and the V segment lost 3 bases, leaving 3 bases of the junction unmatched. DNA of the CDR3: TGTGCCATCAGTGACCGGGAGGGGGGCACAGATACGCAGTATTTT. Protein: CAISDREGGTDTQYF.